The TCR beta chain described here comes from a study of identical twins. The V end was cut by 11 bases, the J end by 2 bases, with 25 bases between. This CDR3 region has 18 residues. Germline V gene sequence: CDR1 SGHTA, CDR2 FQGTGA. TCRdb redid the calling of the 5' RACE reads with MiXCR, one entry per CDR3 protein. The sample includes about 220,000 distinct CDR3 sequences, 6% to 7% of them seen just once. These data were also reused for a study on T cells expressing NK-cell markers. From that paper: Source material for TCR beta repertoires consisted of sorted CD3+CD56+NKG2C+, CD3+CD56+NKG2C- and CD3+CD56-NKG2C+ T cells.

J is TRBJ2-6 and V is TRBV7-3; either TRBD1 or TRBD2 may fit D (6 bases each). This sequence originates from a woman aged 18-35 years in good health. The sequencing sample was made of CD8+ T cells sorted from blood. The CDR3, as DNA: TGTGCCTTCAGTCCCGAAGGGGGGAGCGGTCCTGGGGCCAACGTCCTGACTTTC. Translating gives CAFSPEGGSGPGANVLTF.